One and the same sample provided the 28 T cell receptor beta chains below, sequenced in a study of control samples from healthy donors and cancer patients. Libraries were prepared by immunoSEQ multiplex PCR; TCRdb keeps only in-frame clonotypes and omits some of them. Of approximately 70,000 clones in the sample, about 89% were seen once. Specimen: PBMCs. The receptors were gathered from a woman aged 45-59 years with head and neck cancer.

The chain employs TRBV5-3 and TRBJ2-7; the D gene is possibly TRBD2 (5 bases). TRBV5-3 is an ORF; its function is uncertain. Trimming took off 0 bases at V and 3 bases at J, with 7 bases between the two ends. The CDR3 spans 13 residues. Here the CDR3 DNA reads TGTGCCAGAAGCTTGGGGGAGAACTACGAGCAGTACTTC. Protein: CARSLGENYEQYF.

The chain has TRBV6-1 and TRBJ1-6; weak D call: TRBD1 (6 bases). Trimming took off 4 bases at V and 7 bases at J, with 20 bases between the two ends. This CDR3 spans 17 amino acids. Germline CDR1 MNHNS, CDR2 SASEGT. The chain's CDR3 is CASSGQDKPFSNSPLHF. In DNA form, the CDR3 reads TGTGCCAGCAGTGGACAGGACAAACCCTTTTCAAATTCACCCCTCCACTTT.

The chain has TRBV2 and TRBJ2-2, with no clear D. Germline values: CDR1 SNHLY, CDR2 FYNNEI. The CDR3 is made up of 13 amino acids. Trimming took 6 bases from V and 6 from J, leaving 11 bases between them. The chain's CDR3 is CASRPEAAGELFF. DNA for the CDR3: TGTGCCAGCAGGCCCGAGGCGGCCGGGGAGCTGTTTTTT.

Concerning this clone itself: The same CDR3 arises from other DNA sequences in this sample as well. The V call is TRBV7-2, the J call TRBJ1-1; D remains ambiguous. The germline V gene encodes CDR1 SGHTA and CDR2 FQGNSA. CDR3 size: 13 residues. V was pared by 4 bases and J by 4 bases, with 10 bases between. CDR3 DNA: TGTGCCAGCAGCTCCGGACCGCGCACTGAAGCTTTCTTT. Its translation is CASSSGPRTEAFF.

The chain couples TRBV28 to TRBJ2-5, with D possibly being TRBD1 (8 bases). There are 16 residues in the CDR3. V lost 5 bases and J lost 1, with 17 bases in between. From germline, CDR1 is MDHEN and CDR2 SYDVKM. The CDR3 here is CASSGGDRLFQETQYF. The CDR3 coding sequence is TGTGCCAGCAGTGGGGGGGACAGGTTGTTCCAAGAGACCCAGTACTTC.

The chain employs TRBV5-1 and TRBJ1-6; 7 bases are shared with TRBD1. V lost 8 bases to trimming and J lost 6 bases; unmatched junction nucleotides: 11. In germline, CDR1 is SGHRS, CDR2 YFSETQ. The CDR3 extends over 15 amino acids. This CDR3 is CASSLLGQVNSPLHF. CDR3 in DNA: TGCGCCAGTAGCCTTCTAGGACAGGTTAATTCACCCCTCCACTTT.

V is TRBV6-7 and J is TRBJ1-5; D may be TRBD1 (5 bases). TRBV6-7 is given ORF status, its function remaining uncertain. The CDR3 loop spans 16 amino acids. The ends were cut back, 2 bases at V and 4 bases at J, with 15 bases in the middle. CDR3 DNA sequence: TGTGCCAGCAGTTACCCTCCCAGGGACTCAAATCAGCCCCAGCATTTT. It translates to CASSYPPRDSNQPQHF.

The gene calls are TRBV5-1 and TRBJ2-5, with 9 bases matching TRBD1. The CDR3 is made up of 16 amino acids. V lost 4 bases to trimming and J lost 5 bases; unmatched junction nucleotides: 12. Per the germline V gene, CDR1 is SGHRS and CDR2 is YFSETQ. CDR3 protein: CASSPGTGRIWETQYF. Written as DNA, the CDR3 is TGCGCCAGCAGCCCAGGGACAGGGCGAATCTGGGAGACCCAGTACTTC.

CDR3 protein: CASSLQGYTEAFF. In DNA form, the CDR3 reads TGTGCCAGCAGTCTACAGGGGTACACTGAAGCTTTCTTT. The genes are TRBV27 and TRBJ1-1, with 7 bases matching TRBD1. The V gene's germline CDR1 is MNHEY and CDR2 SMNVEV (reference sequence). J was trimmed by 3 bases and V by 5 bases; bases with no gene match: 3. This CDR3 spans 13 amino acids.

The chain has TRBV11-2 and TRBJ1-1; D gene uncertain. The CDR3 sequence is 13 residues long. Looked up from germline, CDR1 is SGHAT and CDR2 is FQNNGV. Deletions cut 0 bases from V and 7 bases from J, with 9 bases between. The DNA for the CDR3 is TGTGCCAGCAGCTTAGAGTTCGCTGATGAAGCTTTCTTT. This codes for CASSLEFADEAFF.

There are a few counts of this clone. The rearrangement links TRBV5-6 to TRBJ2-7; 8 bases match TRBD1. J lost 9 bases, V lost 0 bases, and 11 bases had no gene match. This CDR3 region has 15 residues. Germline CDR1 and CDR2: SGHDT and YYEEEE. The CDR3, as DNA: TGTGCCAGCAGCTTGGGAGGACAGGGCAAAGAAACGCAGTACTTC. Translated: CASSLGGQGKETQYF.

The chain recombines TRBV5-5 with TRBJ1-3; 7 bases align to TRBD1. The CDR3 is made up of 15 amino acids. Germline-derived CDR1 and CDR2 are SGHKS and YYEKEE (reference sequence). V gave up 3 bases and J gave up 0 bases; unmatched junction bases: 3. The CDR3 DNA is TGTGCCAGCAGCTCGGGACAGTCCTCTGGAAACACCATATATTTT. Translating it yields CASSSGQSSGNTIYF.

A single count supports this clone. The chain links TRBV7-3 to TRBJ2-5; 8 nucleotides align to TRBD1. The CDR3 sequence is 14 residues long. Trimming at V came to 4 bases and at J to 2 bases, leaving 3 bases not matched to a gene. Germline loops: CDR1 SGHTA, CDR2 FQGTGA. The CDR3 loop reads CASSSTGGQETQYF. DNA for the CDR3: TGTGCCAGCAGCTCTACAGGGGGTCAAGAGACCCAGTACTTC.

This chain joins TRBV4-2 and TRBJ1-4; no firm D call. CDR1 is LGHNA and CDR2 is YNFKEQ in the germline V gene. The CDR3 extends over 14 amino acids. Trimming removed 4 bases at V and 8 bases at J, with 14 bases between. The CDR3 spells CASSPVAKREKLFF. CDR3 bases: TGTGCCAGCAGCCCCGTAGCCAAAAGAGAAAAACTGTTTTTT.

About this clone itself: This same CDR3 is encoded by further DNA sequences in the sample. V usage is TRBV9 and J usage is TRBJ2-3; 10 nucleotides line up with TRBD2. Germline assignment: CDR1 SGDLS and CDR2 YYNGEE. Trimming at V came to 0 bases and at J to 1 base, leaving 2 bases not matched to a gene. This CDR3 is built from 16 residues. DNA of the CDR3: TGTGCCAGCAGCGTAGGGGGGACTAGCGGCACAGATACGCAGTATTTT. This translates into CASSVGGTSGTDTQYF.

The chain recombines TRBV29-1 with TRBJ2-5; TRBD1 agrees at 7 bases. CDR1 is SQVTM and CDR2 is ANQGSEA in the germline V gene. The V and J ends lost 7 bases and 2 bases, in that order; junction bases with no gene match: 4. The CDR3 has 12 residues. The CDR3 DNA sequence: TGCAGCGCCTCGACAGGGCAAGAGACCCAGTACTTC. Translation gives CSASTGQETQYF.

This chain uses TRBV12-3 or TRBV12-4 with TRBJ1-1; no clear D. CDR3 size: 13 residues. Trimming stripped 7 bases from V and 1 base from J, with 10 bases between. The chain's CDR3 is CASTVLRNTEAFF. CDR3 in DNA: TGTGCCAGCACCGTCCTTAGGAACACTGAAGCTTTCTTT.

The chain uses TRBV20-1 and TRBJ2-2; D uncertain. The germline V gene encodes CDR1 DFQATT and CDR2 SNEGSKA (reference sequence). The CDR3 is 15 amino acids. V lost 3 bases to trimming and J lost 0 bases, with 11 bases between them. The CDR3 nucleotides read TGCAGTGCTAGTGCTCCCGCCTCGAACACCGGGGAGCTGTTTTTT. Protein: CSASAPASNTGELFF.

The chain recombines TRBV6-6 with TRBJ2-7; 8 bases fit TRBD1. J gave up 5 bases and V 8 bases, and 5 bases lay outside the gene matches. The CDR3 runs 12 residues. The germline V gene has CDR1 MNHNY and CDR2 SVGAGI (reference sequence). CDR3 nucleotide sequence: TGTGCCAGCGGACAGGGTGGCCACGAGCAGTACTTC. Translation: CASGQGGHEQYF.

The chain links TRBV6-5 to TRBJ2-5; D unresolved. Germline CDR1 is MNHEY and CDR2 is SVGAGI. Trimming took 6 bases from V and 5 from J, leaving 16 bases between them. The CDR3 length is 14 residues. This CDR3 is CASRRRTVAETQYF. CDR3 coding DNA: TGTGCCAGCAGAAGAAGGACCGTCGCGGAGACCCAGTACTTC.

This clone was counted a few times. The chain combines TRBV29-1 with TRBJ2-1; D may match TRBD1 or TRBD2 (6 bases each). This CDR3 comprises 15 residues. V shed 1 base and J shed 2 bases, with 12 bases lying between them. Germline V gene sequence: CDR1 SQVTM, CDR2 ANQGSEA. CDR3 in DNA: TGCAGCGTTGAAGCCGGAGGGGGGACCTACAATGAGCAGTTCTTC. This sequence encodes CSVEAGGGTYNEQFF.

V usage is TRBV3-1 (or the pseudogene TRBV3-2) and J usage is TRBJ1-1; TRBD1 aligns across 9 bases. The junction had 3 bases not matched to a gene; V was cut back by 4 bases and J by 6 bases. CDR1 and CDR2 (germline): LGHDT, YNNKEL (reference sequence). CDR3 length: 13 residues. This CDR3 is CASSRDRASEAFF. CDR3 bases: TGTGCCAGCAGCCGGGACAGGGCTTCTGAAGCTTTCTTT.

This chain uses TRBV11-2 with TRBJ2-1; 12 bases align to TRBD2. The germline gives CDR1 SGHAT, CDR2 FQNNGV. This CDR3 comprises 16 residues. V shed 0 bases and J 7 bases; nucleotides not matched to a gene: 4. CDR3 sequence: CASSLDLAGGRNEQFF. Here the CDR3 DNA reads TGTGCCAGCAGCTTAGACCTAGCGGGGGGGCGTAATGAGCAGTTCTTC.

V is TRBV5-6 and J is TRBJ2-5; D ambiguous. Germline CDR1 and CDR2: SGHDT and YYEEEE. Trimming cost V 3 bases and J 5 bases, with 14 bases left between them. This CDR3 has 14 amino acids. CDR3 sequence: CASSSPTGEETQYF. CDR3 DNA: TGTGCCAGCAGCTCCCCGACCGGTGAGGAGACCCAGTACTTC.

The chain joins TRBV5-1 to TRBJ2-2, with D possibly being TRBD1 (6 bases). The CDR3 is 15 amino acids. Trimming cost V 0 bases and J 5 bases, with 11 bases left between them. Germline CDR1 SGHRS, CDR2 YFSETQ. CDR3 region: CASSLGTALTGELFF. DNA of the CDR3: TGCGCCAGCAGCTTGGGGACAGCACTAACCGGGGAGCTGTTTTTT. Variable domain in full (rest from reference TRBV5-1 and TRBJ2-2): KAGVTQTPRYLIKTRGQQVTLSCSPISGHRSVSWYQQTPGQGLQFLFEYFSETQRNKGNFPGRFSGRQFSNSRSEMNVSTLELGDSALYLCASSLGTALTGELFFGEGSRLTVL.

This chain's CDR3 is CASSYSRAYGQSYEQYF. CDR3 nucleotide sequence: TGTGCCAGCAGTTACTCGAGGGCTTACGGACAGTCCTACGAGCAGTACTTC. The chain is built from TRBV6-2 or TRBV6-3 and TRBJ2-7; possible D gene TRBD1, 6 bases. V gave up 0 bases and J gave up 1 base, with 16 bases separating them. Per the germline V gene, CDR1 is MNHEY and CDR2 is SVGEGT. This CDR3 has 17 amino acids.

The V and J genes are TRBV6-1 and TRBJ2-7, with no clear D. The CDR3 consists of 13 residues. The V end was cut by 2 bases, the J end by 3 bases, with 8 bases between. Germline V gene sequence: CDR1 MNHNS, CDR2 SASEGT. The CDR3: CASSEQDGYEQYF. The CDR3 DNA is TGTGCCAGCAGTGAACAAGACGGCTACGAGCAGTACTTC.

The sample holds one count of this clone. The rearrangement joins TRBV27 to TRBJ2-5; 10 nucleotides agree with TRBD2. CDR1 is MNHEY and CDR2 is SMNVEV in the germline V gene (reference sequence). There are 15 residues in the CDR3. V dropped 6 bases and J dropped 5; count of bases not matched to a gene: 9. This chain's CDR3 is CASRLAGRLVETQYF. The CDR3 coding sequence is TGTGCCAGCAGACTAGCGGGGCGTTTGGTCGAGACCCAGTACTTC.